This TCR beta chain was sequenced for a study of T cells in narcolepsy. Study-level background: Donors had narcolepsy type 1 or type 2, or were healthy controls. General observations from the study: In some patient and control memory CD4+ samples, autoreactive clones were absent. Reportedly, autoreactive clonotypes were serially detected in patients' blood but not controls'. Autoreactive HCRT-specific and TRIB2-specific clonotypes were marked in same-patient CSF-versus-blood CD4+ comparisons.

TCRdb's copy holds only in-frame clones and misses some; the assay was immunoSEQ multiplex PCR. The repertoire holds fewer than 40,000 clones, 84% seen once, with around 1.3% in the top ten. This CDR3 is 12 amino acids long. J gave up 6 bases and V 4 bases, and 1 base lay outside the gene matches. The V gene's germline CDR1 is MDHEN and CDR2 SYDVKM. Worth noting for this clone: Its antigen remains unknown.

This receptor was identified in a human donor with narcolepsy. The sample comprised CD45RA- memory CD4+ T cells from PBMCs. The J gene is TRBJ2-7, the V gene TRBV28, with 9 bases fitting TRBD1. The CDR3 DNA reads as TGTGCCAGCAGTTCGGACAGGGGCGAGCAGTACTTC. Its translation: CASSSDRGEQYF.